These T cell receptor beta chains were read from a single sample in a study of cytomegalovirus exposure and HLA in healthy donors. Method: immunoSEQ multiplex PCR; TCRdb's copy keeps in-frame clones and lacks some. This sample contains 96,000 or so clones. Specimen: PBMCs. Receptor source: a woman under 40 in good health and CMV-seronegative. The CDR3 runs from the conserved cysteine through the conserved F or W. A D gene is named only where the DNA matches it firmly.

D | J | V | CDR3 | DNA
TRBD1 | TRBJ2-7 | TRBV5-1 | CASRITGGGYEQYF | TGCGCCAGCAGGATAACAGGGGGCGGGTACGAGCAGTACTTC
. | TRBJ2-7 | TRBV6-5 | CASSYSTGVGSYEQYF | TGTGCCAGCAGTTACTCGACCGGGGTGGGCTCCTACGAGCAGTACTTC
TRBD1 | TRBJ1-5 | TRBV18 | CASSGQGKDQPQHF | TGTGCCAGCTCTGGACAGGGGAAGGATCAGCCCCAGCATTTT
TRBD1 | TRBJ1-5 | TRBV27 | CASKNRGQPQHF | TGTGCCAGCAAAAACAGGGGTCAGCCCCAGCATTTT
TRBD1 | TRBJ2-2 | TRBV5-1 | CASSYQGAGTGELFF | TGCGCCAGCAGCTATCAGGGGGCTGGCACCGGGGAGCTGTTTTTT
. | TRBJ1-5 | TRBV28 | CASGWTIGSNQPQHF | TGTGCCAGCGGATGGACAATCGGTAGCAATCAGCCCCAGCATTTT
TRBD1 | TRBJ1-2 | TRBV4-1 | CASSQQAKGWTGGESNYGYTF | TGCGCCAGCAGCCAGCAAGCCAAGGGGTGGACAGGGGGCGAATCCAACTATGGCTACACCTTC
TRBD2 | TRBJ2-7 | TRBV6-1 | CASSEGAREGYEQYF | TGTGCCAGCAGCGAAGGGGCCCGGGAGGGCTACGAGCAGTACTTC
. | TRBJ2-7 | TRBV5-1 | CASSPGHETYEQYF | TGCGCCAGCAGCCCGGGACATGAGACCTACGAGCAGTACTTC
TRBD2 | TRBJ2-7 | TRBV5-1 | CASSLGGGTPSREQYF | TGCGCCAGCAGCTTGGGCGGGGGTACTCCATCTCGCGAGCAGTACTTC
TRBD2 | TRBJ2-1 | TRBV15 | CATSWGLAGGPRSYNEQFF | TGTGCCACCAGCTGGGGACTAGCGGGAGGGCCGAGGTCCTACAATGAGCAGTTCTTC
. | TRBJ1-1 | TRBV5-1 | CASSLVGGRTEAFF | TGCGCCAGCAGCTTGGTGGGGGGGAGAACTGAAGCTTTCTTT
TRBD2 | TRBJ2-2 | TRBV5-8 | CASSRTSGSNTGELFF | TGTGCCAGCAGCCGGACTAGCGGATCGAACACCGGGGAGCTGTTTTTT
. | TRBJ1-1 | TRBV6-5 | CASSYMTGRDTEAFF | TGTGCCAGCAGTTACATGACAGGTCGGGACACTGAAGCTTTCTTT
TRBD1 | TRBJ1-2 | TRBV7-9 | CASSLDNRGWDYGYTF | TGTGCCAGCAGCTTAGATAACAGGGGCTGGGACTATGGCTACACCTTC